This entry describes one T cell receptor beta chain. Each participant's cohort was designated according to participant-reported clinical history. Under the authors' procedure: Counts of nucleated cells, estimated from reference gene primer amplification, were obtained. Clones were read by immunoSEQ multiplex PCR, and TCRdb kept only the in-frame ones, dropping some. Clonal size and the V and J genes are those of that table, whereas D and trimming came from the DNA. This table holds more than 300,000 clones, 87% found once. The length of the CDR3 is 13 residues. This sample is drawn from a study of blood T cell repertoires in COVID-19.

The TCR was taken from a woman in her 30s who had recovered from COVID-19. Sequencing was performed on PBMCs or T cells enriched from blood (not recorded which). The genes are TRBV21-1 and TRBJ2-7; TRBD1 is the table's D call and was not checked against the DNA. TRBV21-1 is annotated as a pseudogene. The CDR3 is CASSKGQGYEQYF. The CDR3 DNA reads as TGTGCCAGCAGCAAGGGACAGGGCTACGAGCAGTACTTC.